Below are 23 T cell receptor beta chains sequenced from a single sample in a study of a mutant IDH1 vaccine in newly diagnosed glioma. Time point meaning: week 47, end of study. A single vaccine dose contained 300 ug of mutant IDH1 20-mer peptide, and topical imiquimod was used with it. Their cognate antigens are unknown. The repertoire was sequenced with immunoSEQ multiplex PCR; TCRdb's copy has only in-frame clones and lacks some. The repertoire holds around 53,000 clones, with 70% to 85% as singletons. This material consisted of PBMCs, taken from a glioma patient whose treatment included an IDH1 peptide vaccine. All receptors come from a woman aged 25 to 39 with glioma. Some clones in this sample may be carry-over from other donors' samples.

This clone was counted only a few times. V gene TRBV5-4 combines with J gene TRBJ1-2; D might be TRBD1 (6 bases). This CDR3 has 13 residues. Germline V CDR1 and CDR2: SGHNT, YYREEE (reference sequence). Trimming shortened V by 0 bases and J by 8 bases, and 11 bases separated the two germline ends. The CDR3 DNA is TGTGCCAGCAGCTTGGTGGGGGCGGACGGCTACACCTTC. Translating gives CASSLVGADGYTF.

CDR3 in DNA: TGTGCCAGCAGCTTATCTGCCGGGAGAGCAACTAATGAAAAACTGTTTTTT. Translation: CASSLSAGRATNEKLFF. This chain joins TRBV7-9 and TRBJ1-4; no clear D. The V end lost 2 bases, the J end lost 0 bases, and 13 bases lay between the germline ends. From germline, CDR1 is SEHNR and CDR2 FQNEAQ (reference sequence). This CDR3 contains 17 residues.

This rearrangement joins TRBV11-2 to TRBJ1-1; 7 bases agree with TRBD1. With V trimmed by 1 base and J by 5 bases, 1 base remained unmatched. The CDR3 contains 13 residues. Germline assignment: CDR1 SGHAT and CDR2 FQNNGV. The CDR3 reads CASSLVRGTEAFF. Written as DNA, the CDR3 is TGTGCCAGCAGCTTAGTCAGGGGGACTGAAGCTTTCTTT.

The V gene is TRBV15, the J gene TRBJ1-5; D is unresolved. V was pared by 4 bases and J by 3 bases, with 16 bases between. CDR1 and CDR2 from the germline V gene are LNHNV and YYDKDF (reference sequence). The CDR3 loop spans 16 amino acids. CDR3 region: CATSTRRTAFNQPQHF. The CDR3 nucleotides read TGTGCCACCAGCACCAGACGGACCGCCTTCAATCAGCCCCAGCATTTT.

The rearrangement links TRBV7-8 to TRBJ2-7; D not certain. V lost 2 bases to trimming and J lost 3 bases, with 14 bases between them. Germline CDR1 reads SGHVS; CDR2 reads FQNEAQ. The CDR3 extends over 15 amino acids. CDR3 residues: CASSLPSGRVYEQYF. The CDR3 region has the DNA TGTGCCAGCAGCTTACCGTCAGGCCGGGTCTACGAGCAGTACTTC.

The chain uses TRBV2 and TRBJ2-1; the D call may be TRBD1 or TRBD2 (5 bases each). V lost 2 bases and J 12 bases, leaving 14 bases between the germline ends. The CDR3 covers 13 residues. Germline lookup yields CDR1 SNHLY and CDR2 FYNNEI. Here the CDR3 reads CASSERGPSGQFF. The CDR3, as DNA: TGTGCCAGCAGTGAAAGGGGACCCTCGGGGCAGTTCTTC.

V is TRBV18 and J is TRBJ1-2, with D hard to call. V was trimmed by 4 bases and J by 3 bases, leaving 18 bases between them. CDR1 and CDR2 (germline): KGHSH, LQKENI. The CDR3 is 16 amino acids. CDR3 loop: CASSLGQAAQYYGYTF. As DNA, the CDR3 is TGTGCCAGCTCACTAGGGCAGGCGGCTCAATACTATGGCTACACCTTC.

This clone ranks as medium-sized. The V gene is TRBV29-1, the J gene TRBJ1-1, with no clear D. The CDR3 extends over 12 amino acids. V lost 4 bases to trimming and J lost 1 base, with 7 bases between them. The germline V gene encodes CDR1 SQVTM and CDR2 ANQGSEA. CDR3 protein: CSVGGGNTEAFF. The CDR3 DNA is TGCAGCGTTGGGGGAGGGAACACTGAAGCTTTCTTT.

This clone was observed once. The chain joins TRBV4-2 to TRBJ2-3, with D tentatively TRBD2 (5 bases). V lost 1 base, J lost 2 bases, and 10 bases lay in between. The CDR3 extends over 15 amino acids. In germline, CDR1 is LGHNA, CDR2 YNFKEQ. The CDR3 DNA is TGTGCCAGCAGCCAAGCAGCTAGCCTCACAGATACGCAGTATTTT. This gives the protein CASSQAASLTDTQYF.

On this clone itself: Other DNA sequences in this specimen translate into the identical CDR3. The genes are TRBV19 and TRBJ1-2, with a possible D match to TRBD1 (6 bases). V was cut by 3 bases and J by 4 bases, with 12 bases left in between. The germline V gene encodes CDR1 LNHDA and CDR2 SQIVND (reference sequence). The CDR3 sequence is 14 residues long. In nucleotides, the CDR3 is TGTGCCAGTAGTATCCCGGGACACCTCTATGGCTACACCTTC. Amino acids: CASSIPGHLYGYTF.

CDR3 loop: CASSPRAHRNQPQHF. DNA of the CDR3: TGTGCCAGCAGTCCAAGGGCCCACCGCAATCAGCCCCAGCATTTT. This chain connects TRBV28 to TRBJ1-5, with D unresolved. The length of the CDR3 is 15 residues. The V and J ends lost 5 bases and 2 bases respectively, with 13 bases between them. CDR1 MDHEN and CDR2 SYDVKM come from the germline V gene.

The chain links TRBV28 to TRBJ2-2; no definite D call. The V and J ends lost 3 bases and 6 bases respectively, with 8 bases between them. This CDR3 region has 13 residues. Germline V gene sequence: CDR1 MDHEN, CDR2 SYDVKM. The CDR3 loop is CASSLRIPGELFF. Written as DNA, the CDR3 is TGTGCCAGCAGTTTGAGGATTCCCGGGGAGCTGTTTTTT.

This clone was counted a few times. V gene TRBV4-1 combines with J gene TRBJ1-2, with unresolved D. Germline loops: CDR1 MGHRA, CDR2 YSYEKL. The CDR3 contains 14 residues. Trimming left V 2 bases short and J 2 bases short, with 9 bases between. The CDR3 sequence is CASSQPTRNYGYTF. For the CDR3, the DNA is TGCGCCAGCAGCCAACCGACACGCAACTATGGCTACACCTTC.

The rearrangement uses TRBV18 and TRBJ1-1; D gene uncertain. The CDR3 is 14 amino acids. Trimming cost V 2 bases and J 3 bases, with 10 bases left between them. Germline CDR1 KGHSH, CDR2 LQKENI. The CDR3 DNA is TGTGCCAGCTCACCAACAGACGGAGACACTGAAGCTTTCTTT. Protein: CASSPTDGDTEAFF.

The gene calls are TRBV4-1 and TRBJ2-7, with D unclear. Per the germline V gene, CDR1 is MGHRA and CDR2 is YSYEKL. This CDR3 region has 13 residues. Trimming shortened V by 0 bases and J by 3 bases, and 6 bases separated the two germline ends. CDR3 residues: CASSQDSYYEQYF. Here the CDR3 DNA reads TGCGCCAGCAGCCAAGATTCCTACTACGAGCAGTACTTC.

The CDR3 region is CASSHRGAGGYTF. The CDR3 nucleotides read TGTGCCAGCAGCCACCGGGGCGCGGGCGGCTACACCTTC. V gene TRBV14 combines with J gene TRBJ1-2; perhaps TRBD1 as D (5 bases). Per germline, CDR1 SGHDN and CDR2 FVKESK. The CDR3 is made up of 13 amino acids. V lost 3 bases and J 8 bases, leaving 13 bases between the germline ends.

The chain recombines TRBV9 with TRBJ2-5, with 10 bases identical to TRBD2. Germline V CDR1 and CDR2: SGDLS, YYNGEE. The length of the CDR3 is 18 residues. Germline trimming cut 0 bases from V and 2 bases from J; bases unmatched to any gene: 10. Here the CDR3 reads CASSVDASGRGGQETQYF. The CDR3 nucleotides are TGTGCCAGCAGCGTAGATGCTAGCGGGAGAGGAGGGCAAGAGACCCAGTACTTC.

The CDR3, as DNA: TGTGCCAGTAGCCCAACGGGACACAGAAGAGTCGGCACCGGGGAGCTGTTTTTT. This gives the protein CASSPTGHRRVGTGELFF. The chain recombines TRBV19 with TRBJ2-2; perhaps TRBD1 as D (6 bases). Deletions cut 6 bases from V and 4 bases from J, with 24 bases between. This CDR3 region has 18 residues. The germline gives CDR1 LNHDA, CDR2 SQIVND (reference sequence).

This rearrangement joins TRBV29-1 to TRBJ2-2; 9 nucleotides agree with TRBD1. This CDR3 has 16 amino acids. V was pared by 4 bases and J by 4 bases, with 10 bases of the junction left unmatched. Germline lookup yields CDR1 SQVTM and CDR2 ANQGSEA. DNA of the CDR3: TGCAGCGTTGGCCGCGGGGGACAGGGCGCCACCGGGGAGCTGTTTTTT. Protein product: CSVGRGGQGATGELFF.

The chain employs TRBV11-2 and TRBJ1-2, with D perhaps TRBD1 (5 bases). In germline, CDR1 is SGHAT, CDR2 FQNNGV. The CDR3 runs to 14 residues. The V and J ends lost 5 bases and 5 bases respectively, with 15 bases between them. CDR3 bases: TGTGCCAGCAGCCCCCGGGACTCTTCGTATGGCTACACCTTC. This translates into CASSPRDSSYGYTF.

The V call is TRBV30, the J call TRBJ1-4; D gene uncertain. Germline CDR1 and CDR2: GTSNPN and SVGIG (reference sequence). V was clipped by 3 bases and J by 8 bases, with 19 bases between them. This CDR3 contains 15 residues. As DNA, the CDR3 is TGTGCCTGGAGGCCTGCCGGACGCCCCGAAGAAAAACTGTTTTTT. Protein sequence: CAWRPAGRPEEKLFF.

This chain joins TRBV7-2 and TRBJ1-1, with D possibly matching TRBD1 (6 bases). CDR1 and CDR2 (germline): SGHTA, FQGNSA. The CDR3 is made up of 13 amino acids. V dropped 1 base and J dropped 9 bases, with 12 bases sitting between them. The CDR3 DNA follows: TGTGCCAGCAGCTTAGTACCCGACAGGAAAGCTTTCTTT. It specifies CASSLVPDRKAFF.

V usage is TRBV6-6 and J usage is TRBJ2-2; perhaps D is TRBD1 or TRBD2 (5 bases each). The V and J ends lost 7 bases and 5 bases respectively, with 20 bases between them. The CDR3 has 16 amino acids. CDR1 and CDR2 from the germline V gene are MNHNY and SVGAGI (reference sequence). DNA for the CDR3: TGTGCCAGCACCGACCCTCAGGGCCGAGGGACCGGGGAGCTGTTTTTT. This encodes CASTDPQGRGTGELFF.